The following is a TCR beta chain sequence with its context. The data were obtained in a study of control samples from healthy donors and cancer patients. Sequencing used immunoSEQ multiplex PCR; TCRdb keeps in-frame clones, though not all of them. Counted here are about 160,000 clones, about 94% occurring once; the ten biggest clones make up about 9.3%. The germline gives CDR1 SGHAT, CDR2 FQNNGV. This CDR3 comprises 13 residues. Trimming removed 0 bases from V and 5 bases from J, with 4 bases in between. The receptor comes from a woman in her 40s in good health. The rearrangement joins TRBV11-2 to TRBJ2-2; D gene ambiguous. The sample comprised blood. The CDR3: CASSLDRTGELFF. CDR3 nucleotide sequence: TGTGCCAGCAGCTTAGATCGAACCGGGGAGCTGTTTTTT.